This paragraph covers one TCR beta chain sequence. Antigen specificity is unknown. This sample is drawn from a study of cytomegalovirus exposure and HLA in healthy donors. Study-wide results and limits: The study labeled 164 TCR beta chains cytomegalovirus-associated.

Germline CDR1 reads SGHDN; CDR2 reads FVKESK. CDR3 length equals 17 residues. V was cut by 6 bases and J by 7 bases, with 24 bases left in between. Researchers ran the PCR with 60 Vbeta and 13 Jbeta primers. The data were produced by immunoSEQ multiplex PCR, yet TCRdb's version contains in-frame clones alone and is incomplete. The sample yields under 200,000 clones, approximately 80% seen once. This chain connects TRBV14 to TRBJ1-4; possibly TRBD1 for D (6 bases). The sample consisted of PBMCs. The receptor was derived from a woman in her forties or fifties in good health and CMV-seropositive. CDR3: CASSPVAPGAIGEKLFF. Here the CDR3 DNA reads TGTGCCAGCAGTCCGGTCGCTCCAGGGGCAATCGGTGAAAAACTGTTTTTT.